The sequence of this T cell receptor beta chain was determined in a study of blood T cell repertoires in COVID-19. The wider study: Whether acute or convalescent, the COVID-19 samples came from the United States, Italy and Spain. The cDNA or gDNA used as material had been derived from T cells, B-cell-depleted T cells, or PBMCs.

Germline-derived CDR1 and CDR2 are SGHNT and YYREEE (reference sequence). The CDR3 sequence is 14 residues long. With 4 bases removed from V and 6 bases from J, the gap between germline ends came to 11 bases. Original processing notes: From reference gene primer amplification, estimates of nucleated cell counts were derived. Using immunoSEQ multiplex PCR, the repertoire was profiled, and TCRdb retains in-frame clones only, with some absent. Clonal size and the V and J genes are those of that table, whereas D and trimming came from the DNA. The sample has around 160,000 clones; 80% to 85% are singletons.

The V and J genes are TRBV5-4 and TRBJ1-6, with a tentative D call TRBD1 (6 bases). The clonotype was recovered from a human donor in a cohort sampled during active COVID-19. The source material was peripheral blood. In DNA form, the CDR3 reads TGTGCCAGCAGCCCGGGACATCCTAATTCACCCCTCCACTTT. Protein sequence: CASSPGHPNSPLHF.